This T cell receptor (beta chain) derives from a study of blood T cell repertoires in COVID-19. Study information: The samples span acute and convalescent COVID-19 from the United States, Italy and Spain. PBMCs, B-cell-depleted T cells, or T cells provided the cDNA or gDNA that made up the material.

The germline V gene has CDR1 SGHTA and CDR2 FQGNSA. V lost 2 bases, J lost 12 bases, and 13 bases stayed unmatched. CDR3 length: 14 residues. This clone appeared a single time. How the authors handled the data: Researchers report that nucleated cell counts were estimated from reference gene primer amplification. The table came from immunoSEQ multiplex PCR; TCRdb's copy has only in-frame clones and leaves some out. The V and J calls and clone size are taken from that table; D and trimming were inferred from the DNA. The data contain tens of thousands of clones, around 80% of them singletons. The receptor was derived from a man older than 75 with active or convalescent COVID-19. Sequencing used peripheral blood. The chain combines TRBV7-2 with TRBJ2-7; TRBD2 matches at 7 bases. Here the CDR3 reads CASSLNPAGLLPYF. The CDR3 DNA is TGTGCCAGCAGCTTAAATCCAGCGGGATTGCTTCCGTACTTC.